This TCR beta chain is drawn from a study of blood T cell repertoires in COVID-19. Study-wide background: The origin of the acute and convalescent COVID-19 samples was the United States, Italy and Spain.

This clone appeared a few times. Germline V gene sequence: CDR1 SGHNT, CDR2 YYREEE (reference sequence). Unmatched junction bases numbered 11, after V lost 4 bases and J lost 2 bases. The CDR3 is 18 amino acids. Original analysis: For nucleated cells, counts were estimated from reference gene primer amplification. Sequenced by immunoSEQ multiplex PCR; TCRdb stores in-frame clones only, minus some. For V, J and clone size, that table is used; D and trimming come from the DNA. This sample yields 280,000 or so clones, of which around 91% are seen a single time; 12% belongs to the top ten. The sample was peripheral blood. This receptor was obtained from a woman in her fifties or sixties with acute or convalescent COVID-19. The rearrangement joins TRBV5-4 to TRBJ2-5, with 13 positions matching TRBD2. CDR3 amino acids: CASSRKQRLAGGQETQYF. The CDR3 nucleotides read TGTGCCAGCAGCCGCAAACAGAGACTAGCGGGGGGACAAGAGACCCAGTACTTC.